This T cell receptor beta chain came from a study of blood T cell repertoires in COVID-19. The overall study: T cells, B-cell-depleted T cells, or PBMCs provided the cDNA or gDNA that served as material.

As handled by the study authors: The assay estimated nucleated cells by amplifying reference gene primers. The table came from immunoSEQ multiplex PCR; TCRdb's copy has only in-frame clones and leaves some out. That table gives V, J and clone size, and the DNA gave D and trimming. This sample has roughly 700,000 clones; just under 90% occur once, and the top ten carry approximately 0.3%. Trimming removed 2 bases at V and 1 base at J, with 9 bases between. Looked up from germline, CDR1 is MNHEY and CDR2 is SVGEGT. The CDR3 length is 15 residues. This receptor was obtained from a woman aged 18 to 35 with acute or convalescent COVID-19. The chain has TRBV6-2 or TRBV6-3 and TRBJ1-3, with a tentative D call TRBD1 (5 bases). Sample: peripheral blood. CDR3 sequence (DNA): TGTGCCAGCAGTTACAACAGGCAGTCTGGAAACACCATATATTTT. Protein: CASSYNRQSGNTIYF.